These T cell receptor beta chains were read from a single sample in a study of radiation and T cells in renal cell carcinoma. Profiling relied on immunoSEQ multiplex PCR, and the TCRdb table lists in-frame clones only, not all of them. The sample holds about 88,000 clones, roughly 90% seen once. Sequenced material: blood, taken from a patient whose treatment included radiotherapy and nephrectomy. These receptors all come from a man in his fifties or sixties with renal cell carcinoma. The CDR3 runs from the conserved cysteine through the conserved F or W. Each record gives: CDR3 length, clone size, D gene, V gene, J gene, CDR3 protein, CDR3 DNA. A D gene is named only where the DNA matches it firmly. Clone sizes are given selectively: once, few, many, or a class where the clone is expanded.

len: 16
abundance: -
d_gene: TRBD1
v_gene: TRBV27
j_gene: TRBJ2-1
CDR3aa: CASSVTGGGDYNEQFF
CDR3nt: TGTGCCAGCAGTGTGACAGGGGGCGGTGATTACAATGAGCAGTTCTTC

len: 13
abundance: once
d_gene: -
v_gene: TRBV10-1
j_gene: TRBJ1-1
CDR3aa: CASSDYGNTEAFF
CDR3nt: TGCGCCAGCAGTGATTACGGGAACACTGAAGCTTTCTTT

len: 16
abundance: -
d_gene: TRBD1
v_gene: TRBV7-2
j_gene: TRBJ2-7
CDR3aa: CASSFQGAIGYYEQYF
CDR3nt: TGTGCCAGCAGCTTCCAGGGGGCCATAGGATACTACGAGCAGTACTTC

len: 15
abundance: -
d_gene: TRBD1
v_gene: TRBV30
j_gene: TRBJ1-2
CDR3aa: CASNRDRAFNYGYTF
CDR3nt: TGTGCCTCGAACCGGGACAGGGCCTTTAACTATGGCTACACCTTC

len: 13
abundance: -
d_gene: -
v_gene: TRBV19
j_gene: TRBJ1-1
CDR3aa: CASSISGNTEAFF
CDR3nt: TGTGCCAGTAGTATCTCAGGGAACACTGAAGCTTTCTTT

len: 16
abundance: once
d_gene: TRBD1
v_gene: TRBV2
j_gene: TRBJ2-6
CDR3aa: CASSGQGGAGANVLTF
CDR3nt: TGTGCCAGCAGTGGACAGGGGGGGGCCGGGGCCAACGTCCTGACTTTC

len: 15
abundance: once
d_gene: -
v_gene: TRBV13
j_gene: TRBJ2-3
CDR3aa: CASSTWAGATDTQYF
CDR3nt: TGTGCCAGCAGCACCTGGGCGGGTGCCACAGATACGCAGTATTTT

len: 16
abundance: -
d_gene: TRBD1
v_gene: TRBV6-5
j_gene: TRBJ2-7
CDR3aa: CASSFTTGTGVYEQYF
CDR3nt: TGTGCCAGCAGTTTCACGACCGGGACAGGGGTCTACGAGCAGTACTTC

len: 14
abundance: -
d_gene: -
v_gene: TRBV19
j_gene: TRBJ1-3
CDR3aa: CASSPPTGPITIYF
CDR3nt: TGTGCCAGTAGCCCGCCAACAGGGCCTATCACCATATATTTT

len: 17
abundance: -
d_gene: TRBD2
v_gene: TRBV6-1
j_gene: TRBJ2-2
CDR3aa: CASSEAGLAPRSGELFF
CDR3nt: TGTGCCAGCAGTGAAGCGGGACTAGCGCCACGCTCCGGGGAGCTGTTTTTT

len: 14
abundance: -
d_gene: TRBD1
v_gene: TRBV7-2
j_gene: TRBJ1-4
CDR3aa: CASSLAGPGGKLFF
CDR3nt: TGTGCCAGCAGCTTAGCCGGGCCAGGGGGAAAACTGTTTTTT

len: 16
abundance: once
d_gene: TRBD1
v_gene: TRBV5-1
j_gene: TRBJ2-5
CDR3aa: CASSLAAQGAGETQYF
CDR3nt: TGCGCCAGCAGCTTGGCTGCACAGGGGGCTGGGGAGACCCAGTACTTC

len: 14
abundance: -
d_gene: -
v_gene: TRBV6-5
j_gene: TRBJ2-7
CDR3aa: CASSPSGGLYEQYF
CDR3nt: TGTGCCAGCAGCCCCTCAGGGGGACTCTACGAGCAGTACTTC

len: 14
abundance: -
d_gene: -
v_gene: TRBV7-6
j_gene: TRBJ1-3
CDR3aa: CASSLEQEGSTIYF
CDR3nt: TGTGCCAGCAGCTTAGAGCAGGAGGGATCCACCATATATTTT

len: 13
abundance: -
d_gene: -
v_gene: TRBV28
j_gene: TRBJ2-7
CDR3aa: CASTGGGPIEQYF
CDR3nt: TGTGCCAGCACAGGGGGAGGGCCGATCGAGCAGTACTTC

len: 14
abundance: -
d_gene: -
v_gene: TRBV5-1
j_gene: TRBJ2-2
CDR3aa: CASSRYRDTGELFF
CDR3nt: TGCGCCAGCAGCAGATACAGGGACACCGGGGAGCTGTTTTTT

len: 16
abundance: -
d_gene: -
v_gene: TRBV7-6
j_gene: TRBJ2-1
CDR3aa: CASSPTRKSSYNEQFF
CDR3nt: TGTGCCAGCAGCCCAACTAGGAAGAGCTCCTACAATGAGCAGTTCTTC